The clone carrying this TCR beta chain turned up a few times. This entry comes from a study of CD8+ T cells in alopecia areata. Sequencing relied on a cDNA template that was reverse transcribed from extracted RNA. The repertoire was sequenced with immunoSEQ multiplex PCR; TCRdb's copy has only in-frame clones and lacks some. The data hold about 150,000 clones, with around 57% observed a single time. The V end was cut by 1 base, the J end by 4 bases, with 16 bases between. CDR3 size: 17 residues. Germline V lookup: CDR1 MGHRA, CDR2 YSYEKL. The source material was CD4+ T cells sorted from blood. This clonotype was obtained from a human donor in good health. The chain uses TRBV4-1 and TRBJ2-2; TRBD1 or TRBD2 may be the D gene (5 bases each). The CDR3 loop reads CASSQVGGFSSTGELFF. For the CDR3, the DNA is TGCGCCAGCAGCCAAGTTGGGGGTTTTAGTTCCACCGGGGAGCTGTTTTTT.